This T cell receptor beta chain was captured in a study of blood T cells in healthy people across ages. Only a few counts were recorded for this clonotype. Trimming cost V 8 bases and J 6 bases; bases outside gene matches: 7. The length of the CDR3 is 12 residues. CDR1 and CDR2 from the germline V gene are SQVTM and ANQGSEA. It was roughly 10 milliliters of peripheral blood that were drawn from each donor. The study isolated at least 6 million PBMCs from each sample. Through a sample-barcoded 5' primer and a J-beta primer mix, a second PCR was run for roughly 7 to 11 cycles. Using its own MiXCR run on the 5' RACE reads, TCRdb lists one record per CDR3 protein. The sample records under 1,100,000 distinct CDR3 sequences, roughly 24% being singletons. These records were also assigned to another study, of T cells of mothers and their children. Per that study: During the second PCR, the M1S primer introduced sample barcodes along with 2-4 random nucleotides. None of the identified T cell clones proved to be persistent microchimeric clones.

The origin of this receptor is a girl aged 2 to 9 in good health. The chain joins TRBV29-1 to TRBJ2-1; 7 bases are shared with TRBD1. Sequencing was performed on blood. The CDR3 nucleotides read TGCAGCCCTGTAACAGGGGCCAATGAGCAGTTCTTC. Translating gives CSPVTGANEQFF.